A selection of T cell receptor beta chains follows, all from one sample in a study of early T cells in non-severe SARS-CoV-2 infection. TCRdb used MiXCR to reprocess the 5' RACE reads, holding one entry per CDR3 protein. The table lists tens of thousands of distinct CDR3 sequences, 10% to 15% of them singletons. The sequencing input was whole blood. The receptor set was obtained from an adult who was a healthcare worker with PCR-confirmed SARS-CoV-2 infection or an uninfected control (not recorded which). The CDR3 runs from the conserved cysteine through the conserved F or W. A D gene is named only where the DNA matches it firmly. Not all rows give a size; the values are once, few, many and, for expanded clones, a class.

>TRBV6-1|TRBD1|TRBJ1-3|once
TGTGCCAGCAGTGCAGACAGGGCAAACACCATATATTTT
CASSADRANTIYF
>TRBV20-1|-|TRBJ2-7|many
TGCAGTGCTAGCCCCCGGCGCGAGCAGTACTTC
CSASPRREQYF
>TRBV6-1|TRBD1|TRBJ1-4|many
TGTGCCAGCAGTGAAGCGGAGGGGGCGCTGGAAAAACTGTTTTTT
CASSEAEGALEKLFF
>TRBV12-3/TRBV12-4|TRBD2|TRBJ2-7|-
TGTGCCAGCAGTCGGGGGGGTGCCTACGAGCAGTACTTC
CASSRGGAYEQYF
>TRBV3-1|-|TRBJ2-5|-
TGTACCAGCAGCCCCATAGTTGGGGAGACCCAGTACTTC
CTSSPIVGETQYF
>TRBV20-1|-|TRBJ1-4|few
TGCAGTGCCTGGGGCAGCTCCGGGGAAAAACTGTTTTTT
CSAWGSSGEKLFF
>TRBV18|TRBD1|TRBJ1-6|few
TGTGCCAGCTCCTACGACAGGGAGGGTTCACCCCTCCACTTT
CASSYDREGSPLHF
>TRBV7-9|-|TRBJ1-1|many
TGTGCCAGCAGCTCCAGGGAGGAGTGGACTGAAGCTTTCTTT
CASSSREEWTEAFF
>TRBV5-1|-|TRBJ2-3|-
TGCGCCAGCAGTCAATATGGACAGAGCACAGATACGCAGTATTTT
CASSQYGQSTDTQYF
>TRBV29-1|-|TRBJ2-7|-
TGCAGCGCCGCTCGGCAGGGCGAGCAGTACTTC
CSAARQGEQYF
>TRBV2|-|TRBJ2-3|-
TGTGCCAGCCCGTGGGAAGGGGGGCAGGTCCTTGCGCAGTATTTT
CASPWEGGQVLAQYF
>TRBV5-1|-|TRBJ2-5|many
TGCGCCAGCAGCTTAGACGTCCCCCTTGAGACCCAGTACTTC
CASSLDVPLETQYF
>TRBV29-1|TRBD2|TRBJ2-1|many
TGCAGCGTTGCCCGACTAGCAGCGTACAATGAGCAGTTCTTC
CSVARLAAYNEQFF
>TRBV6-2/TRBV6-3|-|TRBJ2-5|few
TGTGCCAGCAGTGGCGGAGGGCAAGAGACCCAGTACTTC
CASSGGGQETQYF
>TRBV18|-|TRBJ1-6|many
TGTGCCAGCTCAGCCTCCGGAGGGGTCGATTCACCCCTCCACTTT
CASSASGGVDSPLHF
>TRBV4-3|-|TRBJ2-7|many
TGCGCCAGCAGCCAAGAGTACAGCTACTACGAGCAGTACTTC
CASSQEYSYYEQYF
>TRBV5-1|-|TRBJ1-1|-
TGCGCCAGCAGCCGGGACATTGGAAACACTGAAGCTTTCTTT
CASSRDIGNTEAFF
>TRBV5-6|-|TRBJ1-2|many
TGTGCCAGCAGCTTCAGCTATGGCTACACCTTC
CASSFSYGYTF
>TRBV4-2|TRBD1|TRBJ1-3|many
TGTGCCAGCAGCCTCCGGGACAGGGGATCTCGACTCTCTGGAAACACCATATATTTT
CASSLRDRGSRLSGNTIYF
>TRBV6-5|-|TRBJ2-5|many
TGTGCCAGCCGGGACACCCAAGAGACCCAGTACTTC
CASRDTQETQYF
>TRBV29-1|-|TRBJ2-3|-
TGCAGCGTTGACGAACAGAGATCCACAGATACGCAGTATTTT
CSVDEQRSTDTQYF
>TRBV6-1|-|TRBJ1-4|many
TGTGCCAGCAGTGTGCCCGGATCTTTGTGGGGTGAAAAACTGTTTTTT
CASSVPGSLWGEKLFF
>TRBV27|TRBD2|TRBJ2-3|many
TGTGCCAGCAGTACCGGGACTAGCGGCACAGATACGCAGTATTTT
CASSTGTSGTDTQYF
>TRBV29-1|TRBD1|TRBJ2-7|few
TGCAGCGGTCCGGGACAGCCGTACGAGCAGTACTTC
CSGPGQPYEQYF
>TRBV6-6|-|TRBJ1-1|many
TGTGCCAGCCGAACGACTATTCGTGGACCTGAAGCTTTCTTT
CASRTTIRGPEAFF
>TRBV5-4|-|TRBJ2-5|many
TGTGCCAGCAGAGCTGAGCAGACCCAGTACTTC
CASRAEQTQYF
>TRBV5-1|-|TRBJ1-6|few
TGCGCCAGCAGCTTGCGGGACGCTTTGGTTGGGGCCTATAATTCACCCCTCCACTTT
CASSLRDALVGAYNSPLHF
>TRBV9|TRBD1|TRBJ1-6|few
TGTGCCAGCAGCTCCTCCGACAGGGACGGTTCACCCCTCCACTTT
CASSSSDRDGSPLHF
>TRBV7-9|-|TRBJ1-1|few
TGTGCCAGCAGCTTAGGACAGGAAGATAACTTT
CASSLGQEDNF
>TRBV6-5|TRBD2|TRBJ2-7|-
TGTGCCAGCAGTTTTCTAGCGGGGGGGCAGGGCGAGCAGTACTTC
CASSFLAGGQGEQYF
>TRBV11-2|TRBD2|TRBJ2-1|many
TGTGCCAGCAGACCCGGGACTACTAATGAGCAGTTCTTC
CASRPGTTNEQFF
>TRBV10-2|-|TRBJ2-2|-
TGCGCCAGCAGTCTTCGGCAGGCCACCACCGGGGAGCTGTTTTTT
CASSLRQATTGELFF
>TRBV29-1|-|TRBJ2-7|many
TGCAGCTCAGTGACAGGAATGGATCAGTACTTC
CSSVTGMDQYF
>TRBV7-9|-|TRBJ2-7|many
TGTGCCAGCAGCACTACAACTTCCTACGAGCAGTACTTC
CASSTTTSYEQYF
>TRBV2|-|TRBJ1-1|many
TGTGCCAGCAGGGGGACACGCTACATGAACACTGAAGCTTTCTTT
CASRGTRYMNTEAFF
>TRBV6-1|-|TRBJ1-2|few
TGTGCCAGCAGTGAGCAGGCAGGGAGCAACACCTTC
CASSEQAGSNTF
>TRBV6-5|-|TRBJ2-7|-
TGTGCCAGCAGCCCAGCGGGACAGTCCTCCTACGAGCAGTACTTC
CASSPAGQSSYEQYF
>TRBV7-9|-|TRBJ2-2|-
TGTGCCAGCAGCTTACACCTTGCGAGCGGGGAGCTGTTTTTT
CASSLHLASGELFF
>TRBV9|-|TRBJ2-7|many
TGTGCCAGCAGCGTAGCGGGTAGGAACGAGCAGTACTTC
CASSVAGRNEQYF
>TRBV6-2/TRBV6-3|-|TRBJ2-7|-
TGTGCCAGCAGTCCCAGGGGCGAGCAGTACTTC
CASSPRGEQYF
>TRBV10-3|TRBD2|TRBJ2-7|once
TGTGCCATCAGTGAGTCGGCTAGCGGGGGGACCGAGCAGTACTTC
CAISESASGGTEQYF
>TRBV3-1|-|TRBJ2-4|few
TGTGCCAGCAGCCATGTACCGACAGGAGCCAAAAACATTCAGTACTTC
CASSHVPTGAKNIQYF
>TRBV20-1|-|TRBJ2-3|many
TGCAGTGCTAGAGTCGGCGCTAGCACAGATACGCAGTATTTT
CSARVGASTDTQYF
>TRBV7-9|-|TRBJ2-3|-
TGTGCCAGCAGTTCTGTGCTGGGCACAGATACGCAGTATTTT
CASSSVLGTDTQYF
>TRBV9|-|TRBJ2-3|-
TGTGCCAGCAGCGAGGGGGGGAGTACAGATACGCAGTATTTT
CASSEGGSTDTQYF
>TRBV4-2|-|TRBJ1-6|many
TGTGCCAGCAGCCAGAGGGGGGATTCACCCCTCCACTTT
CASSQRGDSPLHF
>TRBV28|-|TRBJ2-1|few
TGTGCCAGCAGCCTTAACAATGAGCAGTTCTTC
CASSLNNEQFF
>TRBV27|-|TRBJ2-7|many
TGTGCCAGCAGGGGACACCACTACGAGCAGTACTTC
CASRGHHYEQYF